This T cell receptor beta chain is from a study of early T cells in non-severe SARS-CoV-2 infection. Study-wide results and caveats: Matching results from VDJdb favored anti-spike CD8 responses, leaving private and CD4 specificities undetected.

This clonotype has only a few counts. No antigen is known for it. The TCR library protocol attached unique molecular identifiers to the individual cDNA molecules. TCRdb re-called the 5' RACE reads through MiXCR, storing one row per CDR3 protein. The sample has 20,000 to 30,000 distinct CDR3 sequences, around 5.1% seen once; the top ten hold roughly 2.5%. The CDR3 contains 14 residues. V lost 6 bases to trimming and J lost 4 bases, with 14 bases between them. CDR1 KGHSH and CDR2 LQKENI come from the germline V gene. The receptor was isolated from an adult who was a healthcare worker with PCR-confirmed SARS-CoV-2 infection or an uninfected control (not recorded which). The chain employs TRBV18 and TRBJ2-3; D not certain. Sequencing was carried out using whole blood. The CDR3 loop is CASSLGWGSDTQYF. The CDR3 DNA follows: TGTGCCAGCTCTCTCGGCTGGGGATCAGATACGCAGTATTTT.